The rows below give T cell receptor beta chains drawn from one sample of a study of cytotoxic CD8 clonotypes in ibrutinib-treated CLL. This table comes from immunoSEQ multiplex PCR, and its TCRdb copy is limited to in-frame clones, with some not included. The sample holds about 69,000 clones, 80% seen once. The specimen was PBMCs, collected at disease progression, from a patient treated with ibrutinib. The receptors stem from a human donor with chronic lymphocytic leukemia. The CDR3 runs from the conserved cysteine through the conserved F or W. Fields, in order: CDR3 length, J gene, D gene, clone size, V gene, CDR3 protein, CDR3 DNA. A D gene is named only where the DNA matches it firmly. Some rows mark clone size as missing; the rest say once, few, many or name a class of expanded clone.

15 TRBJ1-4 TRBD1 - TRBV7-9 CASTPGGTEREKLFF TGTGCCAGCACCCCCGGGGGGACAGAACGGGAAAAACTGTTTTTT
14 TRBJ2-3 - - TRBV11-2 CASSFAEFTDTQYF TGTGCCAGCAGCTTCGCTGAATTCACAGATACGCAGTATTTT
14 TRBJ1-1 - - TRBV7-9 CASSLEGGNTEAFF TGTGCCAGCAGCTTAGAGGGAGGGAACACTGAAGCTTTCTTT
17 TRBJ2-5 - - TRBV18 CASSPPNGAWTEETQYF TGTGCCAGCTCACCACCGAATGGGGCATGGACTGAAGAGACCCAGTACTTC
15 TRBJ2-1 - - TRBV29-1 CSVEDRGRSYNEQFF TGCAGCGTTGAAGATAGGGGACGCTCCTACAATGAGCAGTTCTTC
16 TRBJ1-6 - - TRBV27 CASSLRARGVNSPLHF TGTGCCAGCAGTTTAAGAGCCCGCGGTGTTAATTCACCCCTCCACTTT
17 TRBJ2-7 - - TRBV5-1 CASSMQPGHRGSYEQYF TGCGCCAGCAGCATGCAACCGGGACACCGAGGCTCCTACGAGCAGTACTTC
14 TRBJ1-5 - - TRBV30 CAWNPVKSNQPQHF TGTGCCTGGAACCCGGTGAAGAGCAATCAGCCCCAGCATTTT
13 TRBJ1-1 - - TRBV28 CASRPNVGTEAFF TGTGCCAGCAGACCAAACGTGGGAACTGAAGCTTTCTTT
17 TRBJ2-7 TRBD2 - TRBV10-1 CASSESVHGLASREQYF TGCGCCAGCAGTGAGAGCGTTCACGGACTAGCCAGTCGGGAGCAGTACTTC
15 TRBJ1-2 - - TRBV18 CASSRQAGAGWAYTF TGTGCCAGCTCCCGGCAGGCGGGGGCTGGCTGGGCCTACACCTTC
15 TRBJ2-7 TRBD2 - TRBV5-4 CASRLTSGSLGEQYF TGTGCCAGCAGGCTGACTAGCGGGAGTTTGGGTGAGCAGTACTTC
15 TRBJ1-5 - - TRBV11-3 CASSLTAGFNQPQHF TGTGCCAGCAGCTTAACTGCGGGTTTCAATCAGCCCCAGCATTTT
14 TRBJ1-1 - - TRBV6-1 CASRHELRNTEAFF TGTGCCAGCAGACACGAGCTCAGGAACACTGAAGCTTTCTTT
12 TRBJ1-1 - - TRBV30 CAWSGGGIEAFF TGTGCCTGGAGTGGGGGGGGGATTGAAGCTTTCTTT
13 TRBJ1-1 - - TRBV11-3 CASSLQGNTEAFF TGTGCCAGCAGCTTGCAGGGAAACACTGAAGCTTTCTTT
14 TRBJ1-2 - few TRBV5-1 CASSWNLALYGYTF TGCGCCAGCAGCTGGAACCTCGCTCTCTATGGCTACACCTTC
15 TRBJ2-3 TRBD2 few TRBV6-1 CASTHTSGATDTQYF TGTGCCAGCACTCATACTAGCGGCGCCACAGATACGCAGTATTTT
14 TRBJ1-2 - - TRBV21-1 CASTPRGAGYGYTF TGTGCCAGCACCCCACGGGGGGCAGGCTATGGCTACACCTTC
19 TRBJ2-7 - - TRBV5-8 CASEGLQTGFSLRSYEQYF TGTGCCAGCGAGGGCCTCCAAACAGGATTTTCTCTAAGGTCCTACGAGCAGTACTTC
14 TRBJ1-4 TRBD1 - TRBV2 CASSGDREREKLFF TGTGCCAGCAGTGGGGACAGGGAGAGGGAAAAACTGTTTTTT
10 TRBJ1-1 - - TRBV5-8 CASSLALTFF TGTGCCAGCAGCTTGGCCCTAACTTTCTTT
13 TRBJ1-2 - - TRBV11-1 CASSPIRGGGYTF TGTGCCAGCAGCCCGATTAGGGGTGGCGGCTACACCTTC
16 TRBJ1-6 TRBD1 - TRBV6-5 CASSYRTGSLTSPLHF TGTGCCAGCAGTTACAGGACAGGATCTCTAACTTCACCCCTCCACTTT
13 TRBJ1-2 - once TRBV5-1 CASSQDTSYGYTF TGCGCCAGCAGCCAGGACACCTCCTATGGCTACACCTTC
13 TRBJ2-7 - - TRBV6-6 CASRSSGSDEQYF TGTGCCAGCAGGTCTTCTGGATCCGACGAGCAGTACTTC
13 TRBJ1-5 - - TRBV2 CASSDGGNQPQHF TGTGCCAGCAGTGATGGGGGGAATCAGCCCCAGCATTTT
13 TRBJ2-1 TRBD2 - TRBV5-1 CASSVGRDHWPFF TGCGCCAGCAGCGTGGGGAGGGACCATTGGCCGTTCTTC
14 TRBJ2-5 - - TRBV9 CASSASGGTETQYF TGTGCCAGCAGCGCCTCCGGGGGCACAGAGACCCAGTACTTC
12 TRBJ2-7 - - TRBV5-6 CASSYPGGEQYF TGTGCCAGCAGCTATCCCGGAGGCGAGCAGTACTTC
14 TRBJ1-1 - - TRBV27 CASSLVGGNTEAFF TGTGCCAGCAGTTTAGTAGGGGGGAACACTGAAGCTTTCTTT
16 TRBJ1-1 - - TRBV6-1 CASSEGVYPVLSEAFF TGTGCCAGCAGTGAAGGGGTCTACCCGGTACTCTCTGAAGCTTTCTTT
15 TRBJ2-3 TRBD2 - TRBV6-1 CASDSGAGGQGTQYF TGTGCCAGCGATTCCGGAGCGGGGGGCCAAGGTACGCAGTATTTT
17 TRBJ2-4 - - TRBV27 CASSSHNYRVPGDIQYF TGTGCCAGCAGTTCACATAACTACAGGGTCCCGGGGGACATTCAGTACTTC
15 TRBJ1-4 TRBD1 - TRBV6-5 CASSGSGTGTEKLFF TGTGCCAGCAGTGGCTCCGGGACAGGGACTGAAAAACTGTTTTTT
14 TRBJ1-2 - - TRBV4-1 CASSPRSTGWGYTF TGCGCCAGCAGCCCGAGGTCTACAGGGTGGGGCTACACCTTC
15 TRBJ1-2 TRBD1 - TRBV18 CASSLGWTGNYGYTF TGTGCCAGCTCCTTGGGCTGGACAGGGAACTATGGCTACACCTTC
16 TRBJ2-1 TRBD2 once TRBV10-3 CAISEKAGGPMNEQFF TGTGCCATCAGTGAGAAAGCGGGGGGGCCGATGAATGAGCAGTTCTTC
14 TRBJ2-7 - once TRBV5-1 CASSPPTSNYEQYF TGCGCCAGCAGCCCACCGACTAGTAACTACGAGCAGTACTTC
11 TRBJ2-7 - - TRBV5-4 CASSLGNEQYF TGTGCCAGCAGCTTAGGTAACGAGCAGTACTTC
13 TRBJ1-5 - - TRBV18 CASSSDHGQPQHF TGTGCCAGCTCATCCGACCATGGTCAGCCCCAGCATTTT
14 TRBJ1-5 TRBD1 once TRBV27 CASSFDRAGGPQHF TGTGCCAGCAGTTTCGACAGGGCCGGGGGGCCCCAGCATTTT
14 TRBJ2-3 - - TRBV5-6 CASSILGGTDTQYF TGTGCCAGCAGCATCTTAGGGGGGACAGATACGCAGTATTTT
14 TRBJ2-3 - - TRBV5-1 CASSLYGSTDTQYF TGCGCCAGCAGCTTGTACGGGAGCACAGATACGCAGTATTTT
15 TRBJ2-7 TRBD2 - TRBV15 CATSRGTSGIYEQYF TGTGCCACCAGCAGAGGGACTAGCGGGATTTACGAGCAGTACTTC
12 TRBJ2-2 - - TRBV7-7 CASSPGTGELFF TGTGCCAGCAGCCCGGGTACCGGGGAGCTGTTTTTT
13 TRBJ1-1 - - TRBV7-3 CASSLSGNTEAFF TGTGCCAGCAGCTTAAGCGGTAACACTGAAGCTTTCTTT
18 TRBJ2-4 TRBD2 - TRBV2 CASSWTSGRAVAKNIQYF TGTGCCAGCAGTTGGACTAGCGGGAGGGCAGTAGCCAAAAACATTCAGTACTTC
11 TRBJ1-3 - few TRBV14 CASRAGNTIYF TGTGCCAGCAGGGCTGGAAACACCATATATTTT
13 TRBJ1-2 TRBD1 few TRBV18 CASSQGTGIGYTF TGTGCCAGCTCACAGGGGACAGGGATCGGCTACACCTTC
14 TRBJ1-3 - - TRBV28 CASSLIGNGNTIYF TGTGCCAGCAGTTTAATAGGGAACGGAAACACCATATATTTT
14 TRBJ2-7 - - TRBV9 CASSEGEETYEQYF TGTGCCAGCAGCGAAGGGGAGGAAACCTACGAGCAGTACTTC
15 TRBJ2-2 TRBD2 - TRBV10-3 CATRTSGPNTGELFF TGTGCCACCCGGACTAGCGGACCGAACACCGGGGAGCTGTTTTTT
13 TRBJ1-4 TRBD1 - TRBV6-6 CASGQGLREKLFF TGTGCCAGTGGACAGGGTTTGCGGGAAAAACTGTTTTTT